Given below is one TCR beta chain in context. The entry originates in a study of blood T cell repertoires in COVID-19. The assay was immunoSEQ multiplex PCR, and TCRdb's table has in-frame clones only and misses some. The sample contains around 200,000 clones, approximately 80% of which appear only once. The CDR3 loop spans 14 amino acids. Looked up from germline, CDR1 is SNHLY and CDR2 is FYNNEI. After removal of 7 bases from V and 5 bases from J, the junction contained 7 bases not matched to a gene. Sequenced material: peripheral blood. This clonotype was sampled from a human donor in a cohort sampled during active COVID-19. The chain is built from TRBV2 and TRBJ2-3; 9 bases are a match to TRBD1. CDR3 bases: TGTGCCAGCACCCTAAACAGGGGGCAAGATACGCAGTATTTT. Translating it yields CASTLNRGQDTQYF.